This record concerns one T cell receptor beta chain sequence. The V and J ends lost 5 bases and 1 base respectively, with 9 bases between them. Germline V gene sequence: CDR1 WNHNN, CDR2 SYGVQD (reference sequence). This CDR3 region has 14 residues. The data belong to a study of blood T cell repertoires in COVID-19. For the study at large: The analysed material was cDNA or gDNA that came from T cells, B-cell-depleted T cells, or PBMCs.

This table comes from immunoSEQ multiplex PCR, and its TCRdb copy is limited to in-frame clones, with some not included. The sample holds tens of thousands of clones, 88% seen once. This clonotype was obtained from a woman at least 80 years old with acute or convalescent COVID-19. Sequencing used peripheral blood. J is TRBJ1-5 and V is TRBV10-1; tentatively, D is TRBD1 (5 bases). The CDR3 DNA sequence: TGCGCCAGCAGTCGACAGACAAGCAATCAGCCCCAGCATTTT. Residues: CASSRQTSNQPQHF.